This TCR beta chain derives from a study of OX40 agonist ivuxolimab in advanced cancers. Regarding the study as a whole: A proportion of nonresponders additionally exhibited low normalized T-cell clonal expansion. The antigens recognized by the expanded peripheral T cells, that is their antigen specificity, were not determined.

Comment on this clone: Its antigen is unidentified.

Clones were read by immunoSEQ multiplex PCR, and TCRdb kept only the in-frame ones, dropping some. This sample has more than 20,000 clones, with around 85% found just once. With 3 bases removed from V and 1 base from J, the gap between germline ends came to 10 bases. The CDR3 consists of 14 residues. CDR1 is SQVTM, CDR2 ANQGSEA, per germline. Sequences were derived from CD4+ or CD8+ T cells sorted from blood, sampled in a trial of the OX40 agonist ivuxolimab. The chain is built from TRBV29-1 and TRBJ2-1; no firm D call. The TCR comes from an adult with an advanced solid tumor such as melanoma, head and neck, liver or kidney cancer. The CDR3: CSVEERRSYNEQFF. The CDR3 coding sequence is TGCAGCGTTGAGGAGCGAAGGTCCTACAATGAGCAGTTCTTC.